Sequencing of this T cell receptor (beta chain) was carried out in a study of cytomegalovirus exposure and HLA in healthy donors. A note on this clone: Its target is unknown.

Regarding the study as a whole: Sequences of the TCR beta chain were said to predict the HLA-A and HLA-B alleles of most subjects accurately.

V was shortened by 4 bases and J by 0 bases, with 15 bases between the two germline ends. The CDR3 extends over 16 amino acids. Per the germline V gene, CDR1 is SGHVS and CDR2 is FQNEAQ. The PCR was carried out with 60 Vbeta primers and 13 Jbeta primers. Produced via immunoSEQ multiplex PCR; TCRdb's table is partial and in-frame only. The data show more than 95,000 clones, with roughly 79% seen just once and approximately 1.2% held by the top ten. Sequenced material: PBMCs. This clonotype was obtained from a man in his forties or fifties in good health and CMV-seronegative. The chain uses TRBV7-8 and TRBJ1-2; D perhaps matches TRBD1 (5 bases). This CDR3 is CASSSNDRISNYGYTF. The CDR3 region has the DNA TGTGCCAGCAGCTCAAACGACAGAATATCTAACTATGGCTACACCTTC.